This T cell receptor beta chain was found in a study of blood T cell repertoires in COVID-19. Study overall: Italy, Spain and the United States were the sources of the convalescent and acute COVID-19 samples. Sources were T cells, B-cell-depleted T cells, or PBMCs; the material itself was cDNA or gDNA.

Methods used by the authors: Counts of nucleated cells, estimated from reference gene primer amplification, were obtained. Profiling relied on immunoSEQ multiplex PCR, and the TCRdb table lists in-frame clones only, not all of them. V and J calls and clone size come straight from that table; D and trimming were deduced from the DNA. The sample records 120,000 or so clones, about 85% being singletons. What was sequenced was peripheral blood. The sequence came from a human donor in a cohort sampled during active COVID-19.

CDR3 DNA: TGCGCCAGCAGTGAGTCTATTTATGGACCGACAGGGTCAAGGGAGTTTGGCTACACCTTC. Protein: CASSESIYGPTGSREFGYTF. This sequence joins TRBV10-2 and TRBJ1-2; 7 bases align to TRBD1. This CDR3 is 20 amino acids long. Germline V CDR1 and CDR2: WSHSY, SAAADI. The trim removed 0 bases at V and 7 bases at J, leaving 23 bases unmatched.